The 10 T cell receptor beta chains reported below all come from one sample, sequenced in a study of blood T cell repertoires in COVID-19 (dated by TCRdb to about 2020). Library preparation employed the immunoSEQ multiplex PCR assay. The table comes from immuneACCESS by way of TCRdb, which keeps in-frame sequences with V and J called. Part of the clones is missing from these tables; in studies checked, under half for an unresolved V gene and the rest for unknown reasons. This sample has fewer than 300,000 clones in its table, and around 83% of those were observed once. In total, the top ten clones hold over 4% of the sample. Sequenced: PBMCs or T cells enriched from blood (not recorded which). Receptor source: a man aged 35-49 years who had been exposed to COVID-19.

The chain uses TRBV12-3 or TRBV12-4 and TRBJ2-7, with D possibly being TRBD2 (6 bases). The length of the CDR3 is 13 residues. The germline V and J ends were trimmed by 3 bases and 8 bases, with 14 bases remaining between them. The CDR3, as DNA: TGTGCCAGCAGTTTCCAGGGAGGAGGAAAGCAGTACTTC. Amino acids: CASSFQGGGKQYF.

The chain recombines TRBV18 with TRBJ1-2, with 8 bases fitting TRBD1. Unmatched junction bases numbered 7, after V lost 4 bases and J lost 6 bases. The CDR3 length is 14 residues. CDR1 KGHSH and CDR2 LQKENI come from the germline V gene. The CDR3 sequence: CASSRSSGGNGYTF. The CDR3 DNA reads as TGTGCCAGCTCACGGTCGTCAGGGGGCAATGGCTACACCTTC.

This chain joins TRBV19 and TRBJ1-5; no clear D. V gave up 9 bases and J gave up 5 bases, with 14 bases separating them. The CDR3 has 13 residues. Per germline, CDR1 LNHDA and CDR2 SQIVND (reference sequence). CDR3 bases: TGTGCCAGCCAAATCTACACAGATCAGCCCCAGCATTTT. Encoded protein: CASQIYTDQPQHF.

The CDR3 here is CASIAASGETQYF. DNA for the CDR3: TGTGCCAGCATCGCCGCCTCCGGTGAGACCCAGTACTTC. The chain recombines TRBV12-3 or TRBV12-4 with TRBJ2-5; D is unresolved. V was trimmed by 7 bases and J by 5 bases, leaving 14 bases between them. This CDR3 is built from 13 residues.

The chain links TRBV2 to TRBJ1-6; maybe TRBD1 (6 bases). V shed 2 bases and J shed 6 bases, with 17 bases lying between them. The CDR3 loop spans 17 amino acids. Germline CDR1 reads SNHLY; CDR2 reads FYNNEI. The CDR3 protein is CASSERAGVLPNSPLHF. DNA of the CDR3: TGTGCCAGCAGTGAAAGGGCAGGGGTACTGCCTAATTCACCCCTCCACTTT.

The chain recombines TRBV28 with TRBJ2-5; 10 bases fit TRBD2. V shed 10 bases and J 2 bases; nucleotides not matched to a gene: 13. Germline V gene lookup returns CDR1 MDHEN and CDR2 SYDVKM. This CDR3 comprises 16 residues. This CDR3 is CANPGSGRGNQETQYF. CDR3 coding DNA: TGTGCCAATCCGGGGAGCGGGAGGGGTAATCAAGAGACCCAGTACTTC.

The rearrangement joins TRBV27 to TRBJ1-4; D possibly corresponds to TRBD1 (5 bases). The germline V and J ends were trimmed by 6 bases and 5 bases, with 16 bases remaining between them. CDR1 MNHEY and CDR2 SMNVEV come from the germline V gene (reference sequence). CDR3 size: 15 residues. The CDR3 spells CASSPAQGLNEKLFF. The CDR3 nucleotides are TGTGCCAGCAGCCCCGCCCAGGGATTGAATGAAAAACTGTTTTTT.

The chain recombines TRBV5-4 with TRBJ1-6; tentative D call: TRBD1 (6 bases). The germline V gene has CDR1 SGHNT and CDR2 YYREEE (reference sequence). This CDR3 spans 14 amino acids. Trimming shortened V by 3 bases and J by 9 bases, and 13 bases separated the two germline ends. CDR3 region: CASSSQGVSSPLHF. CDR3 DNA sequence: TGTGCCAGCAGCTCACAGGGTGTAAGTTCACCCCTCCACTTT.

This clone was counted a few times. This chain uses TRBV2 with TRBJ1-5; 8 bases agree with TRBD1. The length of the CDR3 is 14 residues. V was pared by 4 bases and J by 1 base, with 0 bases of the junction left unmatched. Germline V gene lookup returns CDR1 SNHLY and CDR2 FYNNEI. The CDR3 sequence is CASSGQGSNQPQHF. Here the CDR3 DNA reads TGTGCCAGCAGTGGACAGGGGAGCAATCAGCCCCAGCATTTT.

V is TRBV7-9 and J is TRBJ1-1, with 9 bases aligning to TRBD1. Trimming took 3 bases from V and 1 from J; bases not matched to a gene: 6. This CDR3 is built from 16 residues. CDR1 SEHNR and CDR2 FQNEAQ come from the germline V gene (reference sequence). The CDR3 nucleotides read TGTGCCAGCAGCTTTCCGTCGGGACAGGGGAACACTGAAGCTTTCTTT. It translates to CASSFPSGQGNTEAFF.